The source of this T cell receptor beta chain is a study of monozygotic twins with inflammatory bowel disease. TCRdb reprocessed the 5' RACE reads and stores each CDR3 protein as one record, lacking DNA. The table lists roughly 140,000 distinct CDR3 sequences. The CDR3 has 16 residues. Germline V gene lookup returns CDR1 SGHRS and CDR2 YFSETQ. This TCR was sampled from a human donor with ulcerative colitis or Crohn's disease, or a healthy co-twin of an affected twin (not recorded which). V is TRBV5-1 and J is TRBJ2-3; the D call of TRBD1 rests on TCRdb alone, since no DNA is present to check it. Sequenced sample: blood. CDR3 residues: CASSLPSGPLRDTQYF. The variable domain in full, completed from reference TRBV5-1 and TRBJ2-3, reads KAGVTQTPRYLIKTRGQQVTLSCSPISGHRSVSWYQQTPGQGLQFLFEYFSETQRNKGNFPGRFSGRQFSNSRSEMNVSTLELGDSALYLCASSLPSGPLRDTQYFGPGTRLTVL.